What follows are 30 T cell receptor beta chains derived from one specimen sequenced in a study of blood T cell repertoires in COVID-19. Generated by immunoSEQ multiplex PCR, the TCRdb table keeps only in-frame clones and is missing some. Of a few hundred thousand clones listed, around 89% were seen once; the top ten hold about 3%. The specimen sequenced was peripheral blood. These TCRs come from a woman aged 25 to 39 with COVID-19, enrolled during active disease.

On this clone: The same CDR3 can be traced to other DNA sequences in this sample. The rearrangement uses TRBV28 and TRBJ2-5; D gene unclear. The V end was cut by 5 bases, the J end by 2 bases, with 9 bases between. Germline loops: CDR1 MDHEN, CDR2 SYDVKM. The CDR3 runs 13 residues. The CDR3 spells CASSLGRQETQYF. The CDR3, as DNA: TGTGCCAGCAGTCTCGGCAGGCAAGAGACCCAGTACTTC.

The chain links TRBV7-2 to TRBJ2-1, with TRBD2 matching over 11 bases. The CDR3 consists of 17 residues. Losses at the gene ends were 5 bases for V and 1 base for J; bases not matched to a gene: 7. Germline loops: CDR1 SGHTA, CDR2 FQGNSA. The CDR3 region is CASSRRRLAGSYNEQFF. CDR3 bases: TGTGCCAGCAGCCGGCGGAGACTAGCGGGGTCCTACAATGAGCAGTTCTTC.

The J gene is TRBJ1-1, the V gene TRBV19, with D possibly TRBD1 on 5 matching bases. V was cut by 7 bases and J by 4 bases, with 19 bases left in between. Germline V gives CDR1 LNHDA, CDR2 SQIVND (reference sequence). The CDR3 extends over 15 amino acids. The CDR3 bases are TGTGCCAGTACCTTCACGACAGAATGGAGCACTGAAGCTTTCTTT. The encoded protein is CASTFTTEWSTEAFF.

This sequence joins TRBV11-2 and TRBJ1-4; D is unresolved. Per germline, CDR1 SGHAT and CDR2 FQNNGV. This CDR3 has 16 amino acids. The V end lost 2 bases, the J end lost 0 bases, and 10 bases lay between the germline ends. CDR3 amino acids: CASSLYKFATNEKLFF. The CDR3 DNA is TGTGCCAGCAGCTTATACAAATTTGCAACTAATGAAAAACTGTTTTTT.

The chain uses TRBV7-9 and TRBJ1-1, with TRBD1 identical over 7 bases. CDR3 length equals 15 residues. Germline-derived CDR1 and CDR2 are SEHNR and FQNEAQ (reference sequence). The ends lost 5 bases at V and 0 bases at J; junction bases unmatched: 6. The CDR3 loop is CASSPVTGVNTEAFF. The CDR3 bases are TGTGCCAGCAGCCCCGTAACAGGGGTGAACACTGAAGCTTTCTTT.

The chain recombines TRBV18 with TRBJ2-7; 11 nucleotides line up with TRBD1. The germline gives CDR1 KGHSH, CDR2 LQKENI. This CDR3 spans 14 amino acids. The junction had 5 bases not matched to a gene; V was cut back by 4 bases and J by 6 bases. CDR3 sequence reads: CASSLRDRGVEQYV. Here the CDR3 DNA reads TGTGCCAGCTCACTGAGGGACAGGGGGGTCGAGCAGTACGTC.

The chain recombines TRBV19 with TRBJ1-6, with D possibly being TRBD1 (5 bases). Germline V gene data show CDR1 as LNHDA and CDR2 as SQIVND (reference sequence). The CDR3 is 14 amino acids. V gave up 1 base and J gave up 8 bases, with 9 bases separating them. CDR3 DNA: TGTGCCAGTAGTATAGGGGGGGATGATTCACCCCTCCACTTT. This encodes CASSIGGDDSPLHF. Drawing the rest from reference TRBV19 and TRBJ1-6, the complete variable domain is DGGITQSPKYLFRKEGQNVTLSCEQNLNHDAMYWYRQDPGQGLRLIYYSQIVNDFQKGDIAEGYSVSREKKESFPLTVTSAQKNPTAFYLCASSIGGDDSPLHFGNGTRLTVT.

J is TRBJ2-3 and V is TRBV11-2; D remains unclear. V was pared by 0 bases and J by 5 bases, with 3 bases between. Germline V CDR1 and CDR2: SGHAT, FQNNGV. The CDR3 length is 12 residues. The CDR3 spells CASSLDRDTQYF. The CDR3, as DNA: TGTGCCAGCAGCTTAGATCGAGATACGCAGTATTTT.

This clone was seen a few times. This sequence joins TRBV5-5 and TRBJ2-7; a possible D gene is TRBD2 (5 bases). Looked up from germline, CDR1 is SGHKS and CDR2 is YYEKEE (reference sequence). The V and J ends lost 4 bases and 0 bases respectively, with 11 bases between them. The CDR3 runs to 14 residues. This CDR3 reads CASSSFGSSYEQYF. The CDR3 DNA reads TGTGCCAGCAGCAGCTTTGGGAGCTCCTACGAGCAGTACTTC.

CDR3 loop: CASSEARGRNQPQHF. CDR3 coding DNA: TGTGCCAGCAGTGAAGCACGTGGGAGGAATCAGCCCCAGCATTTT. The J gene is TRBJ1-5, the V gene TRBV2; D unresolved. The CDR3 loop spans 15 amino acids. V dropped 0 bases and J dropped 4 bases, with 10 bases sitting between them. CDR1 is SNHLY, CDR2 FYNNEI, per germline.

Notes on this clone: One end of the junction does not line up with germline, which may come from a read error. The chain has TRBV7-7 and TRBJ2-5; 9 bases fit TRBD1. The CDR3 contains 16 residues. Germline CDR1 is SSHAT and CDR2 is FNYEAQ (reference sequence). CDR3 loop: CASSLTLGQGQETQYF. The CDR3 nucleotides are TGTGCTAGCAGTCTTACCCTAGGACAGGGGCAAGAGACCCAGTACTTC.

The CDR3 loop is CASSYGQASYGYTF. In nucleotides, the CDR3 is TGTGCCAGCAGTTACGGTCAGGCATCCTATGGCTACACCTTC. The chain is built from TRBV6-6 and TRBJ1-2, with D unclear. From germline, CDR1 is MNHNY and CDR2 SVGAGI (reference sequence). CDR3 length equals 14 residues. The V gene lost 2 bases and the J gene lost 4 bases, with 11 bases spanning the gap.

The V gene is TRBV24-1, the J gene TRBJ1-2; unclear D gene. Per germline, CDR1 KGHDR and CDR2 SFDVKD. V lost 3 bases and J lost 8, with 15 bases in between. The CDR3 is 14 amino acids. The CDR3 loop reads CATSDPLWTGGYTF. The CDR3 nucleotides read TGTGCCACCAGTGATCCCCTCTGGACTGGGGGCTACACCTTC.

The CDR3 here is CASSPDRAGGPYEQYF. CDR3 in DNA: TGTGCCAGCAGCCCCGATAGGGCGGGGGGCCCCTACGAGCAGTACTTC. The rearrangement links TRBV11-2 to TRBJ2-7, with 8 bases lining up with TRBD2. The CDR3 contains 16 residues. Germline V gene sequence: CDR1 SGHAT, CDR2 FQNNGV. With V trimmed by 5 bases and J by 2 bases, 11 bases remained unmatched.

The CDR3 DNA is TGCGCCTCAGTTAGTAGGGCCGGGACAGGACGAAATTCACCCCTCCACTTT. It specifies CASVSRAGTGRNSPLHF. V is TRBV10-1 and J is TRBJ1-6, with 8 bases matching TRBD1. After removal of 11 bases from V and 7 bases from J, the junction contained 19 bases not matched to a gene. This CDR3 region has 17 residues. The germline gives CDR1 WNHNN, CDR2 SYGVQD (reference sequence).

V usage is TRBV10-3 and J usage is TRBJ1-2; D possibly corresponds to TRBD1 (6 bases). From germline, CDR1 is ENHRY and CDR2 SYGVKD. Trimming took 8 bases from V and 8 from J, leaving 15 bases between them. CDR3 size: 12 residues. The CDR3 loop is CAIGGPGIGYTF. The CDR3 nucleotides read TGTGCCATCGGGGGCCCTGGGATAGGCTACACCTTC.

The chain links TRBV5-6 to TRBJ2-3, with 7 nucleotides matching TRBD1. CDR3 length: 18 amino acids. CDR1 and CDR2 (germline): SGHDT, YYEEEE. V lost 0 bases to trimming and J lost 1 base; unmatched junction nucleotides: 11. The DNA for the CDR3 is TGTGCCAGCAGCTTGGTCCAAAGAAGGACAGGCGGCACAGATACGCAGTATTTT. This sequence encodes CASSLVQRRTGGTDTQYF.

The rearrangement uses TRBV6-1 and TRBJ2-1, with 14 bases identical to TRBD2. V was clipped by 4 bases and J by 4 bases; unmatched bases: 12. The CDR3 loop spans 19 amino acids. The germline V gene has CDR1 MNHNS and CDR2 SASEGT. CDR3 sequence: CASSGGLAGGPLKYNEQFF. Written as DNA, the CDR3 is TGTGCCAGCAGTGGAGGACTAGCGGGAGGCCCATTGAAATACAATGAGCAGTTCTTC.

V gene TRBV7-8 combines with J gene TRBJ2-1; 9 nucleotides line up with TRBD2. Trimming at V came to 1 base and at J to 12 bases, leaving 10 bases not matched to a gene. Looked up from germline, CDR1 is SGHVS and CDR2 is FQNEAQ. The length of the CDR3 is 15 residues. CDR3 loop: CASSLVASGDRGQFF. In nucleotides, the CDR3 is TGTGCCAGCAGCTTAGTAGCTAGCGGGGACCGCGGGCAGTTCTTC.

This chain joins TRBV28 and TRBJ1-2; possibly TRBD1 for D (6 bases). The CDR3 is 17 amino acids. V lost 3 bases and J 5 bases, leaving 22 bases between the germline ends. From germline, CDR1 is MDHEN and CDR2 SYDVKM. This chain's CDR3 is CASSFSESVGAVYGYTF. CDR3 bases: TGTGCCAGCAGTTTCAGTGAGAGTGTGGGGGCCGTTTATGGCTACACCTTC.

The chain combines TRBV6-5 with TRBJ1-5; D uncertain. Germline CDR1 is MNHEY and CDR2 is SVGAGI. Trimming stripped 5 bases from V and 9 bases from J, with 11 bases between. This CDR3 region has 12 residues. In DNA, the CDR3 is TGTGCCAGCAGTCGAGGAGGACCGCCCCAGCATTTT. Protein: CASSRGGPPQHF.

Judged by abundance, this clone is medium-sized. The rearrangement joins TRBV6-1 to TRBJ2-7, with 7 bases identical to TRBD1. The CDR3 length is 16 residues. CDR1 and CDR2 from the germline V gene are MNHNS and SASEGT. V gave up 1 base and J gave up 7 bases; unmatched junction bases: 13. CDR3 sequence: CASSEGAGKGADEQYV. The CDR3 bases are TGTGCCAGCAGTGAAGGGGCTGGTAAGGGGGCAGATGAGCAGTACGTC.

The V gene is TRBV7-9, the J gene TRBJ2-2; 8 positions agree with TRBD1. Germline V gene lookup returns CDR1 SEHNR and CDR2 FQNEAQ (reference sequence). V gave up 5 bases and J gave up 1 base; unmatched junction bases: 6. The CDR3 consists of 16 residues. CDR3 sequence (DNA): TGTGCCAGCAGCCGATACGGACAGGGGAACACCGGGGAGCTGTTTTTT. Its protein is CASSRYGQGNTGELFF.

This rearrangement joins TRBV14 to TRBJ1-6; TRBD1 matches 11 bases. CDR1 is SGHDN and CDR2 is FVKESK in the germline V gene. The length of the CDR3 is 18 residues. V was clipped by 2 bases and J by 1 base; unmatched bases: 4. CDR3 nucleotides: TGTGCCAGCAGCCAACCGGACAGGGGGCGGTCCTATAATTCACCCCTCCACTTT. Its protein is CASSQPDRGRSYNSPLHF.

The chain links TRBV6-5 to TRBJ1-6; 8 positions match TRBD1. The CDR3 extends over 14 amino acids. Germline V gene sequence: CDR1 MNHEY, CDR2 SVGAGI. V trimming: 6 bases; J trimming: 10 bases; junction bases outside the gene matches: 8. CDR3 sequence (DNA): TGTGCCAGCAGCCTTGGACAGGGAGGGTCACCCCTCCACTTT. As protein: CASSLGQGGSPLHF.

The chain employs TRBV7-2 and TRBJ2-1, with TRBD1 matching over 7 bases. Germline V gene sequence: CDR1 SGHTA, CDR2 FQGNSA. CDR3 length equals 14 residues. V lost 5 bases and J lost 8; bases outside the gene matches: 9. The DNA for the CDR3 is TGTGCCAGCAGCGGGCTGACAGGGATCCATGAGCAGTTCTTC. This sequence encodes CASSGLTGIHEQFF.

This clone showed up just a few times. The chain combines TRBV25-1 with TRBJ1-2; D is uncertain. CDR3 length equals 14 residues. V was pared by 5 bases and J by 0 bases, with 10 bases between. Germline CDR1 is MGHDK and CDR2 is SYGVNS. The CDR3 protein is CASSKTSPNYGYTF. The CDR3 DNA reads as TGTGCCAGCAGTAAAACGAGTCCTAACTATGGCTACACCTTC.

The chain employs TRBV5-1 and TRBJ2-2; 8 positions match TRBD2. The length of the CDR3 is 16 residues. With V trimmed by 4 bases and J by 7 bases, 12 bases remained unmatched. CDR1 is SGHRS and CDR2 is YFSETQ in the germline V gene. The CDR3 nucleotides read TGCGCCAGCAGCCGTACTCCGGGAGGGCTTAACGGGGAGCTGTTTTTT. Protein: CASSRTPGGLNGELFF.

The chain joins TRBV4-3 to TRBJ1-6; D ambiguous. Trimming left V 0 bases short and J 7 bases short, with 13 bases between. The CDR3 sequence is 16 residues long. Looked up from germline, CDR1 is LGHNA and CDR2 is YSLEER. This CDR3 reads CASSQDQSGLNSPLHF. DNA of the CDR3: TGCGCCAGCAGCCAAGATCAGTCAGGCCTCAATTCACCCCTCCACTTT.

The chain couples TRBV21-1 to TRBJ2-1; the table names TRBD2, a call not compared with the DNA. TRBV21-1 is an annotated pseudogene. The CDR3 runs 18 residues. CDR3 loop: CASSKAFETSDSYNEQFF. CDR3 in DNA: TGTGCCAGCAGCAAAGCTTTTGAGACTAGCGACTCCTACAATGAGCAGTTCTTC.